This TCR beta chain came from a study of blood T cell repertoires in COVID-19. Background on the study: Italy, Spain and the United States were the sources of the convalescent and acute COVID-19 samples. T cells, B-cell-depleted T cells, or PBMCs provided the cDNA or gDNA that served as material.

Germline V gives CDR1 KGHSH, CDR2 LQKENI. V was shortened by 6 bases and J by 1 base, with 12 bases between the two germline ends. The CDR3 covers 15 residues. Clones were read by immunoSEQ multiplex PCR, and TCRdb kept only the in-frame ones, dropping some. The profile covers over 100,000 clones, with 80% to 90% appearing a single time and approximately 4.3% taken by the ten largest. The V and J genes are TRBV18 and TRBJ2-2; D is uncertain. The sequenced sample was peripheral blood. This clonotype originated in a man in his fifties or sixties with COVID-19, enrolled during active disease. CDR3 loop: CASSRKSGNTGELFF. CDR3 bases: TGTGCCAGCTCGCGCAAATCCGGGAACACCGGGGAGCTGTTTTTT.